This TCR beta chain was obtained from a study of CD8 T cells in ankylosing spondylitis. Researchers built TCR beta libraries using quantitative 5'-RACE with molecular barcodes. TCRdb processed the 5' RACE reads anew with MiXCR; each CDR3 protein has one entry. The table lists about 140,000 distinct CDR3 sequences, around 7.9% of them singletons. There are 12 residues in the CDR3. Between the trimmed V and J ends, which lost 3 bases and 1 base, there was a span of 3 bases. From germline, CDR1 is MGHDK and CDR2 SYGVNS. Ten or more counts support this clonotype. Its specificity is not known. Study-wide findings and caveats: In ankylosing spondylitis patients, matched synovial fluid reportedly showed significant enrichment of disease-linked clones.

Sequenced input: blood, either unsorted or a sorted T cell fraction (not recorded which). The chain couples TRBV25-1 to TRBJ1-2; unclear D gene. This TCR was sampled from a female donor with ankylosing spondylitis or in good health (not recorded which). CDR3 in amino acids: CASSEGNYGYTF. The DNA of the CDR3 is TGTGCCAGCAGTGAGGGTAACTATGGCTACACCTTC.